The 13 T cell receptor beta chains below were found in one sample sequenced in a study of CD8+ T cells in alopecia areata. Extracted RNA was reverse transcribed, and the resulting cDNA served as sequencing template. Sequencing used immunoSEQ multiplex PCR; TCRdb keeps in-frame clones, though not all of them. The sample comprises fewer than 250,000 clones, approximately 61% of which are singletons, and over 0.9% rests with the top ten. The sample's treatment: oral pan-JAK inhibitor, 5-10 mg twice daily. The sample here was CD4+ T cells sorted from blood, taken at week 24, from a patient treated with tofacitinib. The receptors here all came from a human donor with alopecia areata.

The V call is TRBV5-6, the J call TRBJ2-3; 12 bases fit TRBD2. This CDR3 is 16 amino acids long. Per the germline V gene, CDR1 is SGHDT and CDR2 is YYEEEE. Trimming cost V 4 bases and J 2 bases; bases outside gene matches: 5. The CDR3: CASSRLAGANTDTQYF. In DNA form, the CDR3 reads TGTGCCAGCAGCCGACTAGCGGGGGCCAACACAGATACGCAGTATTTT.

This chain uses TRBV28 with TRBJ1-1; D might be TRBD1 (5 bases). The CDR3 is made up of 15 amino acids. Germline V gene lookup returns CDR1 MDHEN and CDR2 SYDVKM. V lost 1 base, J lost 6 bases, and 15 bases lay in between. This CDR3 is CASSLYRPGDAEAFF. CDR3 in DNA: TGTGCCAGCAGTTTATACCGGCCCGGGGACGCTGAAGCTTTCTTT.

The CDR3 region is CATSDPQGGVTEAFF. In DNA form, the CDR3 reads TGTGCCACCAGCGACCCACAAGGAGGAGTCACTGAAGCTTTCTTT. This chain joins TRBV15 and TRBJ1-1, with D unresolved. Germline-derived CDR1 and CDR2 are LNHNV and YYDKDF (reference sequence). This CDR3 spans 15 amino acids. The V gene lost 5 bases and the J gene lost 4 bases, with 17 bases spanning the gap.

The chain combines TRBV30 with TRBJ1-2; D not certain. V was cut by 3 bases and J by 3 bases, with 5 bases left in between. The CDR3 extends over 11 amino acids. Germline V gene sequence: CDR1 GTSNPN, CDR2 SVGIG (reference sequence). Here the CDR3 reads CAWRGYYGYTF. CDR3 in DNA: TGTGCCTGGAGGGGCTACTATGGCTACACCTTC.

The genes are TRBV5-1 and TRBJ2-7; possibly TRBD1 or TRBD2 for D (6 bases each). Trimming left V 4 bases short and J 5 bases short, with 22 bases between. There are 16 residues in the CDR3. CDR1 and CDR2 (germline): SGHRS, YFSETQ. CDR3: CASSQEVGGRANEQYF. DNA for the CDR3: TGCGCCAGCAGCCAAGAGGTCGGGGGCAGGGCGAACGAGCAGTACTTC.

The chain uses TRBV7-6 and TRBJ2-3, with unresolved D. The CDR3 is 16 amino acids. With 1 base removed from V and 1 base from J, the gap between germline ends came to 12 bases. CDR1 SGHVS and CDR2 FNYEAQ come from the germline V gene. The CDR3 DNA reads as TGTGCCAGCAGCTTAGTTGCGTCCTCGGGCACAGATACGCAGTATTTT. Translation: CASSLVASSGTDTQYF.

V is TRBV7-6 and J is TRBJ1-1; TRBD1 matches at 9 bases. V shed 3 bases, J shed 8 bases, and the junction held 7 bases outside the gene matches. Germline V gene lookup returns CDR1 SGHVS and CDR2 FNYEAQ. The CDR3 covers 14 residues. CDR3 in amino acids: CASSLVGQGSEAFF. In DNA form, the CDR3 reads TGTGCCAGCAGCTTGGTGGGACAGGGTTCGGAAGCTTTCTTT. Looking up the rest from reference TRBV7-6 and TRBJ1-1 gives the full variable domain: GAGVSQSPRYKVTKRGQDVALRCDPISGHVSLYWYRQALGQGPEFLTYFNYEAQQDKSGLPNDRFSAERPEGSISTLTIQRTEQRDSAMYRCASSLVGQGSEAFFGQGTRLTVV.

V and J are TRBV2 and TRBJ1-5; D remains ambiguous. Germline loops: CDR1 SNHLY, CDR2 FYNNEI. This CDR3 spans 15 amino acids. Trimming took 4 bases from V and 0 from J, leaving 10 bases between them. In nucleotides, the CDR3 is TGTGCCAGCAGTGGTGATGGGTATAGCAATCAGCCCCAGCATTTT. Translated, it gives CASSGDGYSNQPQHF.

The V and J genes are TRBV25-1 and TRBJ2-1; D uncertain. This CDR3 has 15 amino acids. Looked up from germline, CDR1 is MGHDK and CDR2 is SYGVNS. The V gene lost 3 bases and the J gene lost 8 bases, with 17 bases spanning the gap. The chain's CDR3 is CASSDPTGPKDEQFF. The CDR3 nucleotides are TGTGCCAGCAGTGACCCCACCGGGCCCAAGGATGAGCAGTTCTTC.

This clone has only a few counts. This rearrangement joins TRBV7-2 to TRBJ2-7; TRBD2 matches 9 bases. The germline V gene has CDR1 SGHTA and CDR2 FQGNSA. V was pared by 3 bases and J by 5 bases, with 11 bases of the junction left unmatched. The CDR3 consists of 16 residues. For the CDR3, the DNA is TGTGCCAGCAGCTTCTATACTTGGGGGACTAGCAACGAGCAGTACTTC. It codes for CASSFYTWGTSNEQYF.

This clone has just a few counts. The chain carries TRBV2 and TRBJ2-7; no definite D call. Germline CDR1 SNHLY, CDR2 FYNNEI. This CDR3 is 13 amino acids long. The V end lost 4 bases, the J end lost 2 bases, and 9 bases lay between the germline ends. The DNA of the CDR3 is TGTGCCAGCAGTGTCGTCGTTGCCTACGAGCAGTACTTC. Protein product: CASSVVVAYEQYF.

The V and J genes are TRBV29-1 and TRBJ1-1; perhaps TRBD1 as D (6 bases). Germline-derived CDR1 and CDR2 are SQVTM and ANQGSEA. This CDR3 is 13 amino acids long. Trimming removed 7 bases from V and 4 bases from J, with 16 bases in between. CDR3 DNA: TGCAGCGCTCTGAGGGGGGGGACCACTGAAGCTTTCTTT. Residues: CSALRGGTTEAFF.

The chain joins TRBV4-3 to TRBJ2-6, with TRBD1 matching 10 bases. Germline trimming cut 2 bases from V and 4 bases from J; bases unmatched to any gene: 5. The CDR3 spans 17 residues. In germline, CDR1 is LGHNA, CDR2 YSLEER. The CDR3 here is CASSQQDRGPGANVLTF. Here the CDR3 DNA reads TGCGCCAGCAGCCAACAAGACAGGGGGCCCGGGGCCAACGTCCTGACTTTC.